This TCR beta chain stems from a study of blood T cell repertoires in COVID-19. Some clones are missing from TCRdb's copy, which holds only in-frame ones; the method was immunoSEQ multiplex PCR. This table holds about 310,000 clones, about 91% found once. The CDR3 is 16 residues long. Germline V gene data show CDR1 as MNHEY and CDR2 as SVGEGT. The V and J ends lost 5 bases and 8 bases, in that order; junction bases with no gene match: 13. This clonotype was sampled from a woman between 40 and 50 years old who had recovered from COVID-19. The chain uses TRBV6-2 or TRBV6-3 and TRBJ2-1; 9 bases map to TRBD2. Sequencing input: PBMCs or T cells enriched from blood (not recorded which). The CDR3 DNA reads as TGTGCCAGCAGTACAAGAGCCGGGACTAGCTTACATGAGCAGTTCTTC. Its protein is CASSTRAGTSLHEQFF.